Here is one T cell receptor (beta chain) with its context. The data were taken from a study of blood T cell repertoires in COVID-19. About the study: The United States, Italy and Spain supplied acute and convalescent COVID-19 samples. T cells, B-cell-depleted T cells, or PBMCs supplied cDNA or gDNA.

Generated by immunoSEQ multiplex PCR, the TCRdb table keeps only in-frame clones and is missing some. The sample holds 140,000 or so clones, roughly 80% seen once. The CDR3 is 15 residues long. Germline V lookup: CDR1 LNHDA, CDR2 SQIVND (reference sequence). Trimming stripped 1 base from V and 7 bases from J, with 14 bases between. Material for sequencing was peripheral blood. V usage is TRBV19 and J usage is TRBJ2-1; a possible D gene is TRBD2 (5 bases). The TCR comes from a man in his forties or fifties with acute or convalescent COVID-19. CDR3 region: CASSIGGLGKNEQFF. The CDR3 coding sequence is TGTGCCAGTAGTATAGGAGGGCTCGGTAAGAATGAGCAGTTCTTC.